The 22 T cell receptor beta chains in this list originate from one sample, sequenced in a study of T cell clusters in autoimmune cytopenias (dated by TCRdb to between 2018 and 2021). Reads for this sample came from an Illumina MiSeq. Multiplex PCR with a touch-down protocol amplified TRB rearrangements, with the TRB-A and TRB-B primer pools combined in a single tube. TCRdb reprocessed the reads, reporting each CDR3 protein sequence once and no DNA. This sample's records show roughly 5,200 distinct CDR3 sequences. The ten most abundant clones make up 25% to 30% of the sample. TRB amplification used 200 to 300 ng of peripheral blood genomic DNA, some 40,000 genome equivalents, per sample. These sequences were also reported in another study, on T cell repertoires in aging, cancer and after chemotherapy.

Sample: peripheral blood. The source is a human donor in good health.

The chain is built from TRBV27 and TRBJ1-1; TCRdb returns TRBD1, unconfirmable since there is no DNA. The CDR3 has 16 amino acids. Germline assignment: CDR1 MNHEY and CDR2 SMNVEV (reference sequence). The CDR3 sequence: CASSLSFRAGVTEAFF.

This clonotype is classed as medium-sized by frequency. The CDR3 reads CSATGTDTQYF. The gene calls are TRBV29-1 and TRBJ2-3; the TRBD1 assignment by TCRdb is unverifiable without DNA. CDR3 length: 11 amino acids. CDR1 is SQVTM, CDR2 ANQGSEA, per germline.

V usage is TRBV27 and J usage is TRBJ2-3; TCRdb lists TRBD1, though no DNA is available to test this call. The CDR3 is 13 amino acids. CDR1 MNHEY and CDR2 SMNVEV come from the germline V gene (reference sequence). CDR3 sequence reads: CASSLRQGGGQYF.

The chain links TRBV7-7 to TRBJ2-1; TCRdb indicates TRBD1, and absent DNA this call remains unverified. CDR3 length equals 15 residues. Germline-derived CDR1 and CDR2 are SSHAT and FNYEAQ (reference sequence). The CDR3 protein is CASSPGTGGAHEQFF.

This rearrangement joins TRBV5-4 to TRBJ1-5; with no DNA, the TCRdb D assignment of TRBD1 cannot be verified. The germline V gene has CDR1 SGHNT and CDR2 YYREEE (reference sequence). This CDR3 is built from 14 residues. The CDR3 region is CASSSGKRNQPQHF.

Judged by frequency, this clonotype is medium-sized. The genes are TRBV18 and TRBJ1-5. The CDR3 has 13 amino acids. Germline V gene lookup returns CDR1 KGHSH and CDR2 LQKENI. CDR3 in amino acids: CASSPRGDQPQHF.

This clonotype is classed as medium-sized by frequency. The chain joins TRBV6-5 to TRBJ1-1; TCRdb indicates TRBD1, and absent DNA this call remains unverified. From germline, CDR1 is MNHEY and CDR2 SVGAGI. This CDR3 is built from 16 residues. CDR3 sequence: CASSPRTGTGNTEAFF.

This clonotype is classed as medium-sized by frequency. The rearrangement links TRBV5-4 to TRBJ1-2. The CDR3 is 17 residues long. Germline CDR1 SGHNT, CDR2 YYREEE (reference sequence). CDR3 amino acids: CASSAAGGMGEGYGYTF. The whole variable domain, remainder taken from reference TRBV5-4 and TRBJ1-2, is ETGVTQSPTHLIKTRGQQVTLRCSSQSGHNTVSWYQQALGQGPQFIFQYYREEENGRGNFPPRFSGLQFPNYSSELNVNALELDDSALYLCASSAAGGMGEGYGYTFGSGTRLTVV.

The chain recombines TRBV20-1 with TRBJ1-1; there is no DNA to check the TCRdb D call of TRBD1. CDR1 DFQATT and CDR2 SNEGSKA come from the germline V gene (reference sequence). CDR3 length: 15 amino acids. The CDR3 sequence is CSARGDSLGRAEAFF.

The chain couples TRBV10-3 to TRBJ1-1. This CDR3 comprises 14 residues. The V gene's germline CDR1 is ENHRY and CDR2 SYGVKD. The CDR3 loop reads CAISEPSLGSQAFF.

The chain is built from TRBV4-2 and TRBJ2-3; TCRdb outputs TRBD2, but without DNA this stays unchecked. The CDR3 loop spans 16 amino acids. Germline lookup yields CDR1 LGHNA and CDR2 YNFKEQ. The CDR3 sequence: CASSQEHSGSPDTQYF.

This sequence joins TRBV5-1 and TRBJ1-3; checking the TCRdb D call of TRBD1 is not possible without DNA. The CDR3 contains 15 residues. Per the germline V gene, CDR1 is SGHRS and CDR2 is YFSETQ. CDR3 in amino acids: CASSQTGTTGNTIYF.

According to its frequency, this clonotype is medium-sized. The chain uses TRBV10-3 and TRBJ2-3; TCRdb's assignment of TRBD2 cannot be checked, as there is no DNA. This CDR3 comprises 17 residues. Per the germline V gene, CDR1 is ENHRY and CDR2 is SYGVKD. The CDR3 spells CAISDQRSGGVRDTQYF.

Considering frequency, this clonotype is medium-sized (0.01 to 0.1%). This CDR3 reads CASSESVGSYNEQFF. The rearrangement uses TRBV12-3 or TRBV12-4 and TRBJ2-1; checking the TCRdb D call of TRBD2 is not possible without DNA. CDR3 length: 15 residues.

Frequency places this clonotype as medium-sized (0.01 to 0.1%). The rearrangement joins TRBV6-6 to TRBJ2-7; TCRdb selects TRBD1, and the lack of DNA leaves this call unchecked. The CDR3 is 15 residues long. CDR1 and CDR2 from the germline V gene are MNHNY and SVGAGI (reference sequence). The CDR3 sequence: CASSSGAPTPYEQYF.

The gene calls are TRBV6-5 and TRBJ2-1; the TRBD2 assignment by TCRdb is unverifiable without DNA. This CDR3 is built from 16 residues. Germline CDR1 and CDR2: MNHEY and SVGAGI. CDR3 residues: CASIPFSGRAWDEQFF.

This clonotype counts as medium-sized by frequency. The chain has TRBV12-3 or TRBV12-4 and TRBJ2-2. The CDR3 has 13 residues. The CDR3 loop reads CASSLQLTGELFF.

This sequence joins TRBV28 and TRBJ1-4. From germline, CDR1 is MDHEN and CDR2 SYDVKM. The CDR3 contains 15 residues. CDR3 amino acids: CASTPPGGNYEKLFF.

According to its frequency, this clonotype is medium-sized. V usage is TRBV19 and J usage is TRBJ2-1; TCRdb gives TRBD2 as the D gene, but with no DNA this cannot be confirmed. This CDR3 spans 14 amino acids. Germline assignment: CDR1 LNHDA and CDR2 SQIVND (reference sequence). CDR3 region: CASSIGQRGAEQFF. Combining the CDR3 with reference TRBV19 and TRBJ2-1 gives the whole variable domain DGGITQSPKYLFRKEGQNVTLSCEQNLNHDAMYWYRQDPGQGLRLIYYSQIVNDFQKGDIAEGYSVSREKKESFPLTVTSAQKNPTAFYLCASSIGQRGAEQFFGPGTRLTVL.

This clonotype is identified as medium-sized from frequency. The CDR3 protein is CASSPRTRGSSGPYNEQFF. V gene TRBV18 combines with J gene TRBJ2-1; with no DNA, the TCRdb D assignment of TRBD2 cannot be verified. The CDR3 contains 19 residues. CDR1 KGHSH and CDR2 LQKENI come from the germline V gene.

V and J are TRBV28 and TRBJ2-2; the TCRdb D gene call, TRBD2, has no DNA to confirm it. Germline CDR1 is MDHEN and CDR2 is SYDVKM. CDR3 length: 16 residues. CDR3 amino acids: CASRAGTSGISGELFF.

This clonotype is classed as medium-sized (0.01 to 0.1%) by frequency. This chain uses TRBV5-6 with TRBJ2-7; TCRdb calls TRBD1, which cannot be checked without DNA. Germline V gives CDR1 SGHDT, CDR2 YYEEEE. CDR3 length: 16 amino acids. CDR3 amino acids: CASSFKGGESSYEQYF.